The T cell receptor (beta chain) under discussion was sequenced for a study of PD-L1 blockade in urothelial cancer. Study in general: Every 3 weeks, patients received intravenous atezolizumab 1,200 mg, beginning 2014. The authors examined blood 3 weeks (second dose) and 6 weeks after treatment start.

This clone showed up just a few times. Some clones are missing from TCRdb's copy, which holds only in-frame ones; the method was immunoSEQ multiplex PCR. The table records 30,000 or so clones, 75% to 90% of them present only once. The CDR3 totals 13 residues. The V gene's germline CDR1 is SEHNR and CDR2 FQNEAQ (reference sequence). V was trimmed by 2 bases and J by 6 bases, leaving 10 bases between them. This sequence was found in a man between 50 and 59 years old with urothelial cancer. Source: PBMCs, taken around atezolizumab (anti-PD-L1) treatment. The chain combines TRBV7-9 with TRBJ1-1; D gene unclear. CDR3 loop: CASSLSWGAEAFF. CDR3 in DNA: TGTGCCAGCAGCTTATCGTGGGGAGCTGAAGCTTTCTTT.